Below are 19 T cell receptor beta chains sequenced from a single sample in a study of blood T cell repertoires in COVID-19. Data came from immunoSEQ multiplex PCR; TCRdb stores just in-frame clones and leaves some out. Of 150,000 to 200,000 clones in the sample, about 88% were seen once. Sequencing was carried out using peripheral blood. The receptor set was obtained from a human donor in a cohort sampled during active COVID-19.

V gene TRBV15 combines with J gene TRBJ2-1; TRBD2 matches 9 bases. The V and J ends lost 3 bases and 8 bases, in that order; junction bases with no gene match: 8. The CDR3 loop spans 15 amino acids. Germline values: CDR1 LNHNV, CDR2 YYDKDF (reference sequence). The CDR3 protein is CATSREVGLAYEQFF. Here the CDR3 DNA reads TGTGCCACCAGCAGGGAGGTGGGACTAGCATATGAGCAGTTCTTC.

The rearrangement uses TRBV5-6 and TRBJ1-1; D unclear. The CDR3 consists of 14 residues. Trimming cost V 1 base and J 2 bases, with 9 bases left between them. Per germline, CDR1 SGHDT and CDR2 YYEEEE. The DNA for the CDR3 is TGTGCCAGCAGCTTGAGCGGCAGTAACACTGAAGCTTTCTTT. This gives the protein CASSLSGSNTEAFF.

This clone was observed a few times. V is TRBV3-1 (or the pseudogene TRBV3-2) and J is TRBJ2-7; the match to TRBD1 covers 8 bases. Germline V CDR1 and CDR2: LGHDT, YNNKEL (reference sequence). Germline trimming cut 6 bases from V and 6 bases from J; bases unmatched to any gene: 10. The CDR3 has 14 residues. The CDR3 region has the DNA TGTGCCAGCAGATTAGGACAGGGTGTAAGCGAGCAGTACTTC. This encodes CASRLGQGVSEQYF.

This rearrangement joins TRBV28 to TRBJ2-7, with TRBD2 matching over 8 bases. From germline, CDR1 is MDHEN and CDR2 SYDVKM. The trim removed 6 bases at V and 0 bases at J, leaving 7 bases unmatched. The CDR3 consists of 15 residues. CDR3 in DNA: TGTGCCAGCAGCGGGAGGGGGGGTTTCTCCTACGAGCAGTACTTC. As protein: CASSGRGGFSYEQYF.

The rearrangement joins TRBV6-2 or TRBV6-3 to TRBJ2-1; TRBD2 might be the D (5 bases). The germline V and J ends were trimmed by 5 bases and 0 bases, with 14 bases remaining between them. Germline V gives CDR1 MNHEY, CDR2 SVGEGT. The CDR3 runs 16 residues. The CDR3 nucleotides are TGTGCCAGCAGTGCCGGAGGATCTCTCTCCTACAATGAGCAGTTCTTC. It translates to CASSAGGSLSYNEQFF.

The V call is TRBV7-9, the J call TRBJ1-1, with 7 bases identical to TRBD1. This CDR3 contains 14 residues. Trimming cost V 3 bases and J 4 bases; bases outside gene matches: 5. CDR1 is SEHNR and CDR2 is FQNEAQ in the germline V gene (reference sequence). Here the CDR3 DNA reads TGTGCCAGCAGCTTGGGACAGTCGAGCACTGAAGCTTTCTTT. Translating it yields CASSLGQSSTEAFF.

This chain connects TRBV2 to TRBJ1-4; D gene unclear. Trimming took 5 bases from V and 5 from J, leaving 6 bases between them. This CDR3 comprises 12 residues. Germline V gene sequence: CDR1 SNHLY, CDR2 FYNNEI. DNA for the CDR3: TGTGCCAGCAGTTACACAAATGAAAAACTGTTTTTT. Translation gives CASSYTNEKLFF.

The chain carries TRBV15 and TRBJ1-5; 11 nucleotides agree with TRBD1. The CDR3 runs 18 residues. After removal of 4 bases from V and 3 bases from J, the junction contained 11 bases not matched to a gene. Germline values: CDR1 LNHNV, CDR2 YYDKDF (reference sequence). The CDR3 region is CATSIGQGATTPNQPQHF. For the CDR3, the DNA is TGTGCCACCAGCATAGGACAGGGGGCAACGACGCCCAATCAGCCCCAGCATTTT.

The chain couples TRBV28 to TRBJ2-5, with TRBD2 matching over 7 bases. The CDR3 covers 15 residues. Per germline, CDR1 MDHEN and CDR2 SYDVKM. J was trimmed by 2 bases and V by 6 bases; bases with no gene match: 9. The CDR3 loop is CASSRPLADQETQYF. The CDR3 bases are TGTGCCAGCAGCCGACCCCTAGCGGATCAAGAGACCCAGTACTTC.

V usage is TRBV5-4 and J usage is TRBJ2-1, with 9 bases identical to TRBD2. Germline CDR1 SGHNT, CDR2 YYREEE (reference sequence). The CDR3 covers 16 residues. V dropped 4 bases and J dropped 3; count of bases not matched to a gene: 8. The CDR3 coding sequence is TGTGCCAGCAGCCCACCCACGCGGGGGGGCTACAATGAGCAGTTCTTC. It codes for CASSPPTRGGYNEQFF.

CDR3 sequence (DNA): TGTGCCAGCAGTTTAACACAATCGCTCTCCGGAGGTTGGTTCTTC. Encoded protein: CASSLTQSLSGGWFF. The V and J genes are TRBV28 and TRBJ2-1, with D perhaps matching TRBD2 (5 bases). The V end was cut by 2 bases, the J end by 15 bases, with 23 bases between. Germline CDR1 MDHEN, CDR2 SYDVKM. The CDR3 consists of 15 residues.

The V and J genes are TRBV7-9 and TRBJ1-5; D not certain. V was pared by 4 bases and J by 11 bases, with 18 bases between. The CDR3 totals 14 residues. The germline gives CDR1 SEHNR, CDR2 FQNEAQ (reference sequence). CDR3 residues: CASSSSEVFHSQHF. CDR3 DNA sequence: TGTGCCAGCAGCTCTTCAGAAGTCTTTCATTCCCAGCATTTT.

The chain joins TRBV5-6 to TRBJ1-4; 8 bases align to TRBD1. The CDR3 loop spans 15 amino acids. Germline CDR1 and CDR2: SGHDT and YYEEEE. V lost 4 bases and J lost 7; bases outside the gene matches: 9. CDR3 amino acids: CASSGTGTGAEKLFF. The CDR3 bases are TGTGCCAGCAGCGGCACCGGGACAGGAGCTGAAAAACTGTTTTTT.

The chain has TRBV29-1 and TRBJ1-5; a possible D gene is TRBD1 (6 bases). Germline assignment: CDR1 SQVTM and CDR2 ANQGSEA. This CDR3 is 13 amino acids long. V was trimmed by 2 bases and J by 5 bases, leaving 10 bases between them. CDR3 residues: CSVELNRDQPQHF. The CDR3 nucleotides read TGCAGCGTTGAACTCAACAGGGATCAGCCCCAGCATTTT.

This chain joins TRBV19 and TRBJ2-3; tentative D call: TRBD2 (6 bases). Trimming left V 3 bases short and J 2 bases short, with 18 bases between. CDR3 length: 17 amino acids. In germline, CDR1 is LNHDA, CDR2 SQIVND (reference sequence). The CDR3: CASSIGVGRTHTDTQYF. In nucleotides, the CDR3 is TGTGCCAGTAGTATTGGAGTTGGGAGGACTCACACAGATACGCAGTATTTT.

V is TRBV3-1 (or the pseudogene TRBV3-2) and J is TRBJ1-5, with a weak D call TRBD1 (6 bases). Germline V gene data show CDR1 as LGHDT and CDR2 as YNNKEL (reference sequence). CDR3 length: 16 amino acids. Trimming left V 2 bases short and J 2 bases short, with 13 bases between. For the CDR3, the DNA is TGTGCCAGCAGCCAACGGGGGGCGAGAGGCAATCAGCCCCAGCATTTT. Translated: CASSQRGARGNQPQHF.

The gene calls are TRBV5-4 and TRBJ2-1; TRBD1 matches 9 bases. CDR1 is SGHNT, CDR2 YYREEE, per germline (reference sequence). There are 12 residues in the CDR3. V trimming: 2 bases; J trimming: 12 bases; junction bases outside the gene matches: 3. For the CDR3, the DNA is TGTGCCAGCAGCTTTCCGGGACAGGGGCAGTTCTTC. It is translated as CASSFPGQGQFF.

The chain carries TRBV5-6 and TRBJ2-1; D perhaps matches TRBD1 (6 bases). The CDR3 extends over 15 amino acids. Germline V gene sequence: CDR1 SGHDT, CDR2 YYEEEE. V shed 2 bases and J shed 4 bases, with 13 bases lying between them. DNA of the CDR3: TGTGCCAGCAGCTTTGCCGGGACAAATTACAATGAGCAGTTCTTC. Translation gives CASSFAGTNYNEQFF.

The chain employs TRBV27 and TRBJ1-5, with 9 bases matching TRBD1. Unmatched junction bases numbered 13, after V lost 1 base and J lost 0 bases. From germline, CDR1 is MNHEY and CDR2 SMNVEV (reference sequence). The length of the CDR3 is 20 residues. The CDR3 here is CASSLYTPDRGRYSNQPQHF. CDR3 nucleotides: TGTGCCAGCAGTTTATATACCCCGGACAGGGGTCGATATAGCAATCAGCCCCAGCATTTT.